Shown below are 18 T cell receptor beta chains from a single sample sequenced in a study of cytomegalovirus exposure and HLA in healthy donors (dated by TCRdb to the late 2010s). Libraries were prepared through the immunoSEQ multiplex PCR assay. For the multiplex PCR, a mixture combining 60 forward primers for TCR Vbeta segments and 13 reverse primers for TCR Jbeta segments was used. In its TCRdb copy, this immuneACCESS table keeps in-frame sequences only and misses some clones. Where compared with another copy, unresolved V genes explain less than half of these, and the others have no known cause. The sample profile shows about 140,000 clones; over 60% of them were found once. The ten largest clones take up under 7.5% of the sample. Specimen: PBMCs. The receptors come from a man aged 35 to 55 in good health and CMV-seropositive.

The chain has TRBV5-6 and TRBJ2-2, with D maybe TRBD2 (6 bases). The germline V and J ends were trimmed by 1 base and 5 bases, with 18 bases remaining between them. Germline CDR1 reads SGHDT; CDR2 reads YYEEEE. The CDR3 contains 17 residues. The CDR3 sequence: CASSLKSGALSTGELFF. DNA of the CDR3: TGTGCCAGCAGCTTGAAATCGGGAGCCCTTAGTACCGGGGAGCTGTTTTTT.

This clone was seen once. The rearrangement uses TRBV29-1 and TRBJ2-1; 10 bases align to TRBD2. With V trimmed by 4 bases and J by 13 bases, 7 bases remained unmatched. The CDR3 totals 12 residues. Germline loops: CDR1 SQVTM, CDR2 ANQGSEA. CDR3 in amino acids: CSVALAGRVQFF. The CDR3 nucleotides read TGCAGCGTTGCACTAGCGGGAAGAGTACAGTTCTTC.

The chain combines TRBV27 with TRBJ2-5; D not resolved. This CDR3 comprises 13 residues. Germline CDR1 is MNHEY and CDR2 is SMNVEV (reference sequence). V shed 5 bases and J shed 7 bases, with 14 bases lying between them. The CDR3 region is CASSREGPGTQYF. The CDR3 DNA is TGTGCCAGCAGTCGCGAAGGCCCGGGGACCCAGTACTTC.

This clone has more than one count but fewer than ten. This chain connects TRBV9 to TRBJ1-2, with TRBD1 identical over 8 bases. Losses at the gene ends were 3 bases for V and 4 bases for J; bases not matched to a gene: 8. The germline V gene has CDR1 SGDLS and CDR2 YYNGEE. CDR3 length: 15 residues. The DNA for the CDR3 is TGTGCCAGCAGCGGCGCCCCGGACAGGGCCTATGGCTACACCTTC. As protein: CASSGAPDRAYGYTF.

The chain is built from TRBV4-3 and TRBJ2-1; D gene unclear. This CDR3 comprises 15 residues. Germline CDR1 LGHNA, CDR2 YSLEER. Deletions cut 1 base from V and 2 bases from J, with 9 bases between. For the CDR3, the DNA is TGCGCCAGCAGCCAAGTATTACTTACCTACAATGAGCAGTTCTTC. Protein sequence: CASSQVLLTYNEQFF.

This clone was detected a few times. This sequence joins TRBV29-1 and TRBJ2-3; 10 nucleotides agree with TRBD1. The CDR3 contains 16 residues. V shed 7 bases, J shed 5 bases, and the junction held 15 bases outside the gene matches. Germline CDR1 SQVTM, CDR2 ANQGSEA. CDR3 coding DNA: TGCAGCGCTCGGGACAGGGGTATTCTAGTGTTAGATACGCAGTATTTT. Residues: CSARDRGILVLDTQYF.

This rearrangement joins TRBV27 to TRBJ1-4, with D possibly matching TRBD1 (6 bases). Trimming left V 2 bases short and J 3 bases short, with 16 bases between. CDR3 length: 17 residues. Germline values: CDR1 MNHEY, CDR2 SMNVEV (reference sequence). CDR3 coding DNA: TGTGCCAGCAGTTTAGAGCGGGGGCGCCGGGCTAATGAAAAACTGTTTTTT. It codes for CASSLERGRRANEKLFF.

The V and J genes are TRBV4-2 and TRBJ2-3, with D possibly TRBD2 on 6 matching bases. Germline CDR1 reads LGHNA; CDR2 reads YNFKEQ. The CDR3 contains 18 residues. V was pared by 2 bases and J by 0 bases, with 18 bases between. CDR3: CASSQSGGPTSSTDTQYF. The CDR3 DNA is TGTGCCAGCAGCCAATCCGGGGGACCGACTTCTAGCACAGATACGCAGTATTTT.

This clone has only one observation. The genes are TRBV11-2 and TRBJ1-1; a possible D gene is TRBD1 (5 bases). The ends were cut back, 5 bases at V and 2 bases at J, with 12 bases in the middle. This CDR3 is 14 amino acids long. The germline gives CDR1 SGHAT, CDR2 FQNNGV. CDR3 sequence: CASSGQGKNTEAFF. The CDR3 DNA follows: TGTGCCAGCAGCGGCCAGGGTAAAAACACTGAAGCTTTCTTT.

The chain recombines TRBV7-8 with TRBJ1-5; D is uncertain. From germline, CDR1 is SGHVS and CDR2 FQNEAQ. Trimming took 1 base from V and 7 from J, leaving 8 bases between them. The CDR3 extends over 13 amino acids. The CDR3 loop is CASSLGPEQPQHF. The CDR3 region has the DNA TGTGCCAGCAGCTTAGGGCCGGAGCAGCCCCAGCATTTT. Looking up the rest from reference TRBV7-8 and TRBJ1-5 gives the full variable domain: GAGVSQSPRYKVAKRGQDVALRCDPISGHVSLFWYQQALGQGPEFLTYFQNEAQLDKSGLPSDRFFAERPEGSVSTLKIQRTQQEDSAVYLCASSLGPEQPQHFGDGTRLSIL.

The chain uses TRBV18 and TRBJ1-1; unclear D gene. Germline CDR1 reads KGHSH; CDR2 reads LQKENI. The CDR3 extends over 13 amino acids. V lost 2 bases to trimming and J lost 4 bases, with 8 bases between them. CDR3 nucleotides: TGTGCCAGCTCACCAAAGGGAGGCACTGAAGCTTTCTTT. Amino acids: CASSPKGGTEAFF.

The chain is built from TRBV9 and TRBJ2-7; a weak D match, TRBD1 (5 bases). Germline values: CDR1 SGDLS, CDR2 YYNGEE. The CDR3 totals 14 residues. V was pared by 4 bases and J by 4 bases, with 15 bases between. CDR3 sequence (DNA): TGTGCCAGCAGCCCCCTGGACAAGGATTACGAGCAGTACTTC. The encoded protein is CASSPLDKDYEQYF.

The rearrangement uses TRBV27 and TRBJ2-5; 8 bases line up with TRBD2. The end of the DNA fits TRBJ2-7 better, so the J call may be wrong. Germline CDR1 reads MNHEY; CDR2 reads SMNVEV (reference sequence). This CDR3 spans 14 amino acids. CDR3 nucleotide sequence: TGTGCCAGCAGTTTTGGGCGGGGGGCCTACGAGCAGTACTTC. Protein product: CASSFGRGAYEQYF.

This clone occurred a few times. In DNA, the CDR3 is TGCAGCGTTGCAGTAAGCGGACAGAACAATGAGCAGTTCTTC. Protein product: CSVAVSGQNNEQFF. The V gene is TRBV29-1, the J gene TRBJ2-1, with D maybe TRBD1 (6 bases). V was cut by 4 bases and J by 5 bases, with 15 bases left in between. There are 14 residues in the CDR3. The germline gives CDR1 SQVTM, CDR2 ANQGSEA.

The rearrangement joins TRBV6-6 to TRBJ1-5; a possible D gene is TRBD1 (5 bases). The CDR3 runs to 16 residues. V gave up 5 bases and J gave up 0 bases, with 14 bases separating them. CDR1 and CDR2 (germline): MNHNY, SVGAGI (reference sequence). CDR3 residues: CASSRGGTYSNQPQHF. CDR3 coding DNA: TGTGCCAGCAGTCGCGGAGGGACGTATAGCAATCAGCCCCAGCATTTT.

The chain links TRBV30 to TRBJ2-7, with 8 bases that match TRBD2. CDR3 length: 16 amino acids. V was clipped by 2 bases and J by 1 base; unmatched bases: 10. Germline CDR1 GTSNPN, CDR2 SVGIG (reference sequence). Written as DNA, the CDR3 is TGTGCCTGGAGTCCCCTAGGAAGCGGGGGTTCCTACGAGCAGTACTTC. Translating gives CAWSPLGSGGSYEQYF.

In its sample, this clone was seen a few times. V usage is TRBV14 and J usage is TRBJ2-2; TRBD2 matches at 8 bases. Germline CDR1 is SGHDN and CDR2 is FVKESK. Germline trimming cut 0 bases from V and 1 base from J; bases unmatched to any gene: 4. The CDR3 totals 17 residues. CDR3: CASSQDALAGNTGELFF. The DNA for the CDR3 is TGTGCCAGCAGCCAAGATGCCCTAGCGGGGAACACCGGGGAGCTGTTTTTT.

The rearrangement uses TRBV14 and TRBJ1-2; no clear D. Germline values: CDR1 SGHDN, CDR2 FVKESK. Trimming removed 1 base at V and 0 bases at J, with 6 bases between. The CDR3 loop spans 14 amino acids. The CDR3 here is CASSQVTANYGYTF. The DNA of the CDR3 is TGTGCCAGCAGCCAAGTTACAGCTAACTATGGCTACACCTTC.